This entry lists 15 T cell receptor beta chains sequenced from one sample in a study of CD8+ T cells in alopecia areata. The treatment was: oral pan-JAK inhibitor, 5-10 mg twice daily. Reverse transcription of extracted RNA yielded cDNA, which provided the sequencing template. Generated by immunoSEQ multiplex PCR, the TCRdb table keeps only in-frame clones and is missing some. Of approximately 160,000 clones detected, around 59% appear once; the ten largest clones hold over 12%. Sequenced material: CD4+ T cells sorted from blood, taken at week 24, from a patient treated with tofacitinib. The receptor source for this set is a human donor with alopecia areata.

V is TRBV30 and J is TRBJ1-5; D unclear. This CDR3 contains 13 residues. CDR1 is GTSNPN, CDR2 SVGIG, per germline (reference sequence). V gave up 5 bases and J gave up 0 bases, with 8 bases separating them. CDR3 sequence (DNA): TGTGCCTGGTCGCAGTATAGCAATCAGCCCCAGCATTTT. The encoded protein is CAWSQYSNQPQHF.

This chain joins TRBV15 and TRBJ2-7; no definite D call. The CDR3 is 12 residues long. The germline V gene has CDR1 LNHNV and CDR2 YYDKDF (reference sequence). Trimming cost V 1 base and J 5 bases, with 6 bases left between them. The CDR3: CATSRGPDEQYF. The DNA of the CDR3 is TGTGCCACCAGCAGAGGCCCCGACGAGCAGTACTTC.

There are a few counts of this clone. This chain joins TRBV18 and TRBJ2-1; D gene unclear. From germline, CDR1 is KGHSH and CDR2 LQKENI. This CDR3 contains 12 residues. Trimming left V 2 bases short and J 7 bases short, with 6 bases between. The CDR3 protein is CASSPSLNEQFF. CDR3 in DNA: TGTGCCAGCTCACCAAGCTTGAATGAGCAGTTCTTC. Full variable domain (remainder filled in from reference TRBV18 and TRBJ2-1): NAGVMQNPRHLVRRRGQEARLRCSPMKGHSHVYWYRQLPEEGLKFMVYLQKENIIDESGMPKERFSAEFPKEGPSILRIQQVVRGDSAAYFCASSPSLNEQFFGPGTRLTVL.

CDR3 nucleotide sequence: TGTGCCGGTACCCCAGGGACTGCCGAGCAGTACTTC. Translating it yields CAGTPGTAEQYF. The rearrangement joins TRBV30 to TRBJ2-7, with D possibly matching TRBD2 (6 bases). The CDR3 is 12 amino acids. Trimming removed 8 bases from V and 6 bases from J, with 17 bases in between. CDR1 is GTSNPN, CDR2 SVGIG, per germline (reference sequence).

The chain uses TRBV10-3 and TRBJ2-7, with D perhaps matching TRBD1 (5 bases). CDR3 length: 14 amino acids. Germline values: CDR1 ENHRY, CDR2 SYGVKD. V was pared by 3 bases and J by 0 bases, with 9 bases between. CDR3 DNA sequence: TGTGCCATCAGTGACAGGGCTCTCTCCTACGAGCAGTACTTC. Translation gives CAISDRALSYEQYF.

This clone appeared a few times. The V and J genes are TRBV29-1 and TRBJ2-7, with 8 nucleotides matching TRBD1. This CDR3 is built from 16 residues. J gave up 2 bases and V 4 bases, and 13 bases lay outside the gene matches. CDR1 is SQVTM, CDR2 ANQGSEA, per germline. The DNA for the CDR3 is TGCAGCGTTGTACCTCGTGACAGGGGATCGCCCTACGAGCAGTACTTC. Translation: CSVVPRDRGSPYEQYF.

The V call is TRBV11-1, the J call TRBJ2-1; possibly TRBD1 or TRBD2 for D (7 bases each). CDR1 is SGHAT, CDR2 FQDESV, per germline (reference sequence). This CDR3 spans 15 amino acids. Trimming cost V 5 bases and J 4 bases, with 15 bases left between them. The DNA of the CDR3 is TGTGCCAGCAGCCACCCAGGGGGGGGGTACAATGAGCAGTTCTTC. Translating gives CASSHPGGGYNEQFF.

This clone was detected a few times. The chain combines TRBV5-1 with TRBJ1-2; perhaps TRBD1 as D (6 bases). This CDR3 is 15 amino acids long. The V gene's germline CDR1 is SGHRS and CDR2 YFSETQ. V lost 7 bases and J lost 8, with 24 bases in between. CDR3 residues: CASRENSDRLHGYTF. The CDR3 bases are TGCGCCAGCCGGGAAAACTCAGACAGGTTACACGGCTACACCTTC.

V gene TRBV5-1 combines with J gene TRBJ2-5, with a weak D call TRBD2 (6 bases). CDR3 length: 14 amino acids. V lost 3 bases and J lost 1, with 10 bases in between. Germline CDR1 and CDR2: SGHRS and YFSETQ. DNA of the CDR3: TGCGCCAGCAGCTCGACTAGGTCCCAAGAGACCCAGTACTTC. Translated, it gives CASSSTRSQETQYF.

For the CDR3, the DNA is TGCGCCAGCAGCTCCCAGGACAGAGAAAAACTGTTTTTT. The encoded protein is CASSSQDREKLFF. The genes are TRBV5-1 and TRBJ1-4; possible D gene TRBD1, 6 bases. The V end was cut by 3 bases, the J end by 8 bases, with 11 bases between. CDR1 is SGHRS, CDR2 YFSETQ, per germline. The CDR3 totals 13 residues.

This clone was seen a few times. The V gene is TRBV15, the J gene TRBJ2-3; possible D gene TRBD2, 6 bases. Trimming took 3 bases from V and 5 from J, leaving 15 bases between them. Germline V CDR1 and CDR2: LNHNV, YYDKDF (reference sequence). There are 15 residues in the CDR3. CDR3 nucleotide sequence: TGTGCCACCAGCAGTGTCGGGGGAAGGGGAGATACGCAGTATTTT. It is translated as CATSSVGGRGDTQYF. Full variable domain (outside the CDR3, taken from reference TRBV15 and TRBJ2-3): DAMVIQNPRYQVTQFGKPVTLSCSQTLNHNVMYWYQQKSSQAPKLLFHYYDKDFNNEADTPDNFQSRRPNTSFCFLDIRSPGLGDTAMYLCATSSVGGRGDTQYFGPGTRLTVL.

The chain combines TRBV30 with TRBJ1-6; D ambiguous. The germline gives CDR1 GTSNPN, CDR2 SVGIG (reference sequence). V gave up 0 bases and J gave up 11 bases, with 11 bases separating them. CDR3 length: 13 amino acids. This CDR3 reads CAWSVGPNAPLHF. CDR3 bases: TGTGCCTGGAGTGTAGGGCCTAACGCACCCCTCCACTTT.

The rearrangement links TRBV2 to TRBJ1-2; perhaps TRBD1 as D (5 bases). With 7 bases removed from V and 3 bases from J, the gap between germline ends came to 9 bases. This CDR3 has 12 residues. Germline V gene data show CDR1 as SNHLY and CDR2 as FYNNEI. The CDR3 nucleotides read TGTGCCAGCACCACAGGCGACTATGGCTACACCTTC. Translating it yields CASTTGDYGYTF.

CDR3 sequence: CASSQGFDQPQHF. In DNA, the CDR3 is TGCGCCAGCAGCCAAGGGTTTGATCAGCCCCAGCATTTT. This chain connects TRBV4-1 to TRBJ1-5; D is unclear. Germline CDR1 and CDR2: MGHRA and YSYEKL. CDR3 size: 13 residues. Trimming cost V 1 base and J 5 bases, with 6 bases left between them.

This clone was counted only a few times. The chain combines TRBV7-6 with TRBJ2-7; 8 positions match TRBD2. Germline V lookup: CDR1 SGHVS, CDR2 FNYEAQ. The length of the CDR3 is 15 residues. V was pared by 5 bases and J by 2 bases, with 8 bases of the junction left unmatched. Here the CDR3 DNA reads TGTGCCAGCAGCCTCGGGAGGGGAGCACCCTACGAGCAGTACTTC. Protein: CASSLGRGAPYEQYF. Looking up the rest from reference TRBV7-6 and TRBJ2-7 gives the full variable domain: GAGVSQSPRYKVTKRGQDVALRCDPISGHVSLYWYRQALGQGPEFLTYFNYEAQQDKSGLPNDRFSAERPEGSISTLTIQRTEQRDSAMYRCASSLGRGAPYEQYFGPGTRLTVT.